The sequence of this T cell receptor (beta chain) was determined in a study of T cells in Graves' hyperthyroidism and ophthalmopathy. The study enrolled patients aged 18 to 65 with newly diagnosed hyperthyroidism of under 2 months' duration. Criteria for exclusion of patients were uncontrolled infection, other autoimmune disease, pregnancy or lactation. The sample, blood from the first hyperthyroidism diagnosis, precedes any ophthalmopathy symptoms. The CDR3 regions of TCR beta were amplified from RNA transcripts. The TCR CDR3 was amplified in a first-round RT-PCR using the HTBI primer set. TCRdb passed the multiplex PCR reads through MiXCR, listing each CDR3 protein once. The table records approximately 370,000 distinct CDR3 sequences, about 18% of them present only once. This clonotype was observed many times. Germline CDR1 SEHNR, CDR2 FQNEAQ (reference sequence). The trim removed 8 bases at V and 0 bases at J, leaving 4 bases unmatched. The CDR3 totals 14 residues.

Sequences were obtained from blood. The TCR was taken from a woman aged 25 to 39 with Graves' hyperthyroidism that later progressed to Graves' ophthalmopathy. The chain links TRBV7-9 to TRBJ2-3; 8 nucleotides line up with TRBD2. CDR3 nucleotide sequence: TGTGCCAGCGGTAGCGGGGACAGCACAGATACGCAGTATTTT. This codes for CASGSGDSTDTQYF.